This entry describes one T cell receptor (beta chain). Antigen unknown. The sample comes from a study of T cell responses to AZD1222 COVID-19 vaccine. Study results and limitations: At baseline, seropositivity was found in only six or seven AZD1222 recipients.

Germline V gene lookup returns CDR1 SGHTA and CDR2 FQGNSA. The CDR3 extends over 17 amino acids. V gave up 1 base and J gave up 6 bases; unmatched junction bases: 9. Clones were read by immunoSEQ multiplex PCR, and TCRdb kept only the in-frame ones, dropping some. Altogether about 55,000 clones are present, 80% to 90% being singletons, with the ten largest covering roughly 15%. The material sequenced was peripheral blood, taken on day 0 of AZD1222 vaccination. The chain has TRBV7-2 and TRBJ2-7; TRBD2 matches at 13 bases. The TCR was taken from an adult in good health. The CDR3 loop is CASSLGSTSGRAVEQYF. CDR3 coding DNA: TGTGCCAGCAGCTTAGGATCTACTAGCGGGAGGGCCGTCGAGCAGTACTTC.